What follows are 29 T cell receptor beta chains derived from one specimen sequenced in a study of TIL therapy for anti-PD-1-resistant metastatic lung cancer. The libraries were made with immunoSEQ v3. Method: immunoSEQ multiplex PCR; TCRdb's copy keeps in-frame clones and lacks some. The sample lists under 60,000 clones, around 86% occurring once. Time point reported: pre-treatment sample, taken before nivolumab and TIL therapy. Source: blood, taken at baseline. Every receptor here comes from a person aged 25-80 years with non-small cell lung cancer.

DNA for the CDR3: TGTGCCAGCAGTTTGACGGATTCCTCTGGGGCCAACGTCCTGACTTTC. Translating gives CASSLTDSSGANVLTF. V is TRBV27 and J is TRBJ2-6; D is ambiguous. CDR3 length: 16 amino acids. Trimming removed 3 bases from V and 0 bases from J, with 9 bases in between. Looked up from germline, CDR1 is MNHEY and CDR2 is SMNVEV (reference sequence).

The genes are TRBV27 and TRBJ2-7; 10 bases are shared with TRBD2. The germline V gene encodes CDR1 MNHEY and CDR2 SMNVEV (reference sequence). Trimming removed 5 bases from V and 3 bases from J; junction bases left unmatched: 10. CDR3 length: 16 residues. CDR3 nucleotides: TGTGCCAGCAGTCCATGGTGGACTAGCGGTGACTACGAGCAGTACTTC. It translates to CASSPWWTSGDYEQYF.

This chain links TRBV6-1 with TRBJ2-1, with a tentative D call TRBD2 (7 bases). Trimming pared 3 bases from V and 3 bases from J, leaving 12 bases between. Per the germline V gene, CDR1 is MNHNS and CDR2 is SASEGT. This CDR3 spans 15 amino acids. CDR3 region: CASSEGGGGYNEQFF. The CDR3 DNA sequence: TGTGCCAGCAGTGAGGGGGGAGGGGGCTACAATGAGCAGTTCTTC.

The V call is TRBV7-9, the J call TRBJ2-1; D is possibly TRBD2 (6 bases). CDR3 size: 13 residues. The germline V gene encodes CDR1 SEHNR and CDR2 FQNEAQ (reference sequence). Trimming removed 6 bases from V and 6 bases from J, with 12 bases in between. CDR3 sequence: CASRGTSGNEQFF. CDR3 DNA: TGTGCCAGCAGGGGGACTTCGGGCAATGAGCAGTTCTTC.

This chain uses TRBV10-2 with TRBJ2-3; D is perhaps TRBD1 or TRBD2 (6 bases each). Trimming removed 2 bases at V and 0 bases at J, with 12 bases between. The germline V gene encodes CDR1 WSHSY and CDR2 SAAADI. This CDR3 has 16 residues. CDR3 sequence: CASSEGGPYSTDTQYF. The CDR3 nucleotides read TGCGCCAGCAGTGAGGGGGGGCCCTATAGCACAGATACGCAGTATTTT.

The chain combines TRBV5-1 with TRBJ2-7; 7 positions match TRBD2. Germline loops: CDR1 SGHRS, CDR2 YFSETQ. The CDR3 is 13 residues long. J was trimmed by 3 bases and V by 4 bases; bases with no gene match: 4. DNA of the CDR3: TGCGCCAGCAGCATTGGACTAGACTACGAGCAGTACTTC. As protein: CASSIGLDYEQYF.

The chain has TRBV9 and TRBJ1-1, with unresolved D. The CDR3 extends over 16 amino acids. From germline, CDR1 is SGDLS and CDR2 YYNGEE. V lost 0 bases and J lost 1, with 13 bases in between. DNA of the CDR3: TGTGCCAGCAGCGTAGTCCCGCTCGGGCCGAACACTGAAGCTTTCTTT. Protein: CASSVVPLGPNTEAFF. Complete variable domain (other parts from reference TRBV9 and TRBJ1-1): DSGVTQTPKHLITATGQRVTLRCSPRSGDLSVYWYQQSLDQGLQFLIQYYNGEERAKGNILERFSAQQFPDLHSELNLSSLELGDSALYFCASSVVPLGPNTEAFFGQGTRLTVV.

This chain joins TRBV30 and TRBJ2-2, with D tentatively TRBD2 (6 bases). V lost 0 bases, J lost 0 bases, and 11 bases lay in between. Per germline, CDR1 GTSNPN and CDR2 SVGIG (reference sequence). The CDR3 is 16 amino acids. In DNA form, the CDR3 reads TGTGCCTGGAGTGTATGGAGGGACCCGAACACCGGGGAGCTGTTTTTT. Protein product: CAWSVWRDPNTGELFF.

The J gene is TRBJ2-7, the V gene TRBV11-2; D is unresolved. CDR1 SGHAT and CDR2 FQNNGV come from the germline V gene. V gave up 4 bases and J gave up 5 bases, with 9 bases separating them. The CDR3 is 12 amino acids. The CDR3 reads CASSSADHEQYF. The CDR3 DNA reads TGTGCCAGCAGCTCGGCGGATCACGAGCAGTACTTC. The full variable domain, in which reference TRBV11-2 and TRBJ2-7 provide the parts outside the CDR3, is EAGVAQSPRYKIIEKRQSVAFWCNPISGHATLYWYQQILGQGPKLLIQFQNNGVVDDSQLPKDRFSAERLKGVDSTLKIQPAKLEDSAVYLCASSSADHEQYFGPGTRLTVT.

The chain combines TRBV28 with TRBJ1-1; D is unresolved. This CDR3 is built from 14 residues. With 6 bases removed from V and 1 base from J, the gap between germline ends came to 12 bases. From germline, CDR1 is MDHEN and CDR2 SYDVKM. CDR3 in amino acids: CASRWFDGNTEAFF. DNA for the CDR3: TGTGCCAGCAGGTGGTTCGATGGGAACACTGAAGCTTTCTTT.

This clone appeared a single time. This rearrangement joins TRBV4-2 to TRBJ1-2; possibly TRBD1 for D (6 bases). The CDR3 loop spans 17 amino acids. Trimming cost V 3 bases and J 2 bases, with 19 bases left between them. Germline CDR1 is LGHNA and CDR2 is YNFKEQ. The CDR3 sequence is CASSHRQVAPPNYGYTF. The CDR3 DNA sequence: TGTGCCAGCAGCCATCGACAGGTAGCCCCCCCCAACTATGGCTACACCTTC.

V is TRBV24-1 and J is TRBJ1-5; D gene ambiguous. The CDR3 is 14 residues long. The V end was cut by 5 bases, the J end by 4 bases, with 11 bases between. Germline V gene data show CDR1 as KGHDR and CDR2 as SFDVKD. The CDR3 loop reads CATSAPFNNQPQHF. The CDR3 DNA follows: TGTGCCACCAGTGCCCCCTTCAATAATCAGCCCCAGCATTTT.

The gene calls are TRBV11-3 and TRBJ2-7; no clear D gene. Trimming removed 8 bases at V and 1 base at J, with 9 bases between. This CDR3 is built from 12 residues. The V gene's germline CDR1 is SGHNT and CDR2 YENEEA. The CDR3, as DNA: TGTGCCAGCGGTGGCAGTTCCTACGAGCAGTACTTC. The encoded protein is CASGGSSYEQYF.

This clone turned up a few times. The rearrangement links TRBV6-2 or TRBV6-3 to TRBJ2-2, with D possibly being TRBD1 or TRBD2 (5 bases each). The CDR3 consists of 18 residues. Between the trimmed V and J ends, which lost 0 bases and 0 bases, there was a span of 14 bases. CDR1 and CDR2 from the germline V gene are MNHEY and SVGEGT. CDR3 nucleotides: TGTGCCAGCAGTTACTCCGGGAACGGGGACCCGAACACCGGGGAGCTGTTTTTT. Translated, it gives CASSYSGNGDPNTGELFF.

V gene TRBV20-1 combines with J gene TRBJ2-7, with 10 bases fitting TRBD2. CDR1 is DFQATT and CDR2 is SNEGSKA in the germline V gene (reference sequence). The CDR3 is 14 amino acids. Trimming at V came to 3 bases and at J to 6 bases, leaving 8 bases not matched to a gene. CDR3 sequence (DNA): TGCAGTGCTAGTTTTTTGGGACTAGCGACCGAGCAGTACTTC. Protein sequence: CSASFLGLATEQYF.

Written as DNA, the CDR3 is TGTGCCAGCAGCTTCCTGGGACTAGCGGGAGGGCCACAGGCAGATACGCAGTATTTT. Translation: CASSFLGLAGGPQADTQYF. V usage is TRBV7-2 and J usage is TRBJ2-3; 16 bases align to TRBD2. Germline trimming cut 3 bases from V and 4 bases from J; bases unmatched to any gene: 10. The CDR3 runs to 19 residues. Germline CDR1 is SGHTA and CDR2 is FQGNSA.

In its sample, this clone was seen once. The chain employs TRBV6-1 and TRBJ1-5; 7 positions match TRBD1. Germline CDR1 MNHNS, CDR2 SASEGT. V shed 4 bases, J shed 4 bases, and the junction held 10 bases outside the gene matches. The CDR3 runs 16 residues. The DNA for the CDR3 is TGTGCCAGCAGTGGTTCTTCAGGGGGAGGAAATCAGCCCCAGCATTTT. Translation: CASSGSSGGGNQPQHF.

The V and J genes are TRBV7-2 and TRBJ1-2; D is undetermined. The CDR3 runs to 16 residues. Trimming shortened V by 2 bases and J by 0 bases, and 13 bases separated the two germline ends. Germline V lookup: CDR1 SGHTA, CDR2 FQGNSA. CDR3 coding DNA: TGTGCCAGCAGCTTAATCCAGACGGCCACTAACTATGGCTACACCTTC. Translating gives CASSLIQTATNYGYTF.

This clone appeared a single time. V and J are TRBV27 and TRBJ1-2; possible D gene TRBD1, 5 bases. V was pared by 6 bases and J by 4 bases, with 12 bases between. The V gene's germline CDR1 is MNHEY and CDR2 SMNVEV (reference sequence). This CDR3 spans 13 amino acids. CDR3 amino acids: CASRMTVFYGYTF. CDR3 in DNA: TGTGCCAGCAGGATGACAGTGTTCTATGGCTACACCTTC.

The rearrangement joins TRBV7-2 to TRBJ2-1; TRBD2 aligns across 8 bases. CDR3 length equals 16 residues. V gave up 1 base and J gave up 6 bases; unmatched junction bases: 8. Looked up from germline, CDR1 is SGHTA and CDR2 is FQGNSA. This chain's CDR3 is CASSLVGGGTTNEQFF. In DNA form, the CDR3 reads TGTGCCAGCAGCTTAGTGGGCGGGGGGACCACCAATGAGCAGTTCTTC.

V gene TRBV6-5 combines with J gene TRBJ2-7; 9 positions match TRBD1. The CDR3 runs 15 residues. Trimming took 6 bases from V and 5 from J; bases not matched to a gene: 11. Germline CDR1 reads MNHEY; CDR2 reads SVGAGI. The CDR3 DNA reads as TGTGCCAGCAGGGAGACAGGGGGGTCCCCCCACGAGCAGTACTTC. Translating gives CASRETGGSPHEQYF.

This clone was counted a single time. The CDR3 DNA sequence: TGTGCCAGCAGTCGAGTGGCTTCCGGGACAGCCTATGGCTACACCTTC. Translated: CASSRVASGTAYGYTF. V gene TRBV5-6 combines with J gene TRBJ1-2; 7 bases are a match to TRBD1. Germline V gene data show CDR1 as SGHDT and CDR2 as YYEEEE. V lost 5 bases, J lost 4 bases, and 14 bases stayed unmatched. The CDR3 loop spans 16 amino acids. Based on the CDR3 plus reference TRBV5-6 and TRBJ1-2, the full variable domain is DAGVTQSPTHLIKTRGQQVTLRCSPKSGHDTVSWYQQALGQGPQFIFQYYEEEERQRGNFPDRFSGHQFPNYSSELNVNALLLGDSALYLCASSRVASGTAYGYTFGSGTRLTVV.

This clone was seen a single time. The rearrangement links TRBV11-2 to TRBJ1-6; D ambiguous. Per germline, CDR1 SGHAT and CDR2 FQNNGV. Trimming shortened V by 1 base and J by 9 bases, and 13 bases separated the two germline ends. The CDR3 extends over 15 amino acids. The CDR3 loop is CASSLVVGNLSPLHF. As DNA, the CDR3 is TGTGCCAGCAGCTTAGTCGTGGGGAATCTTTCACCCCTCCACTTT.

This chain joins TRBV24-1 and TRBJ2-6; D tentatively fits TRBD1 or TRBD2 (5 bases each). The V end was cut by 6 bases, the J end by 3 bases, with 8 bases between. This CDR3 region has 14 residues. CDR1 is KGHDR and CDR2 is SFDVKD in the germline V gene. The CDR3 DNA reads TGTGCCACCAGTTGGGGGAGTGGGGCCAACGTCCTGACTTTC. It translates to CATSWGSGANVLTF.

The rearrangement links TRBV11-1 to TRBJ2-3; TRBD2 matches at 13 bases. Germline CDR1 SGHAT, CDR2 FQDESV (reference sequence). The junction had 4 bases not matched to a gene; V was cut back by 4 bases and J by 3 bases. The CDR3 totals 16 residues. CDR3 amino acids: CASSSGLAGVTDTQYF. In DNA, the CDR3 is TGTGCCAGCAGCTCCGGACTAGCGGGGGTGACAGATACGCAGTATTTT.

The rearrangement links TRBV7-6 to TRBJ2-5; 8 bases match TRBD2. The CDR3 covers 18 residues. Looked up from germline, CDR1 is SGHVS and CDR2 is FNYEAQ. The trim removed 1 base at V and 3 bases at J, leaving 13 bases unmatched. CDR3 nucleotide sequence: TGTGCCAGCAGCTTAGTGCTGGTAGCGGGGAGACCCGAAGAGACCCAGTACTTC. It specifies CASSLVLVAGRPEETQYF.

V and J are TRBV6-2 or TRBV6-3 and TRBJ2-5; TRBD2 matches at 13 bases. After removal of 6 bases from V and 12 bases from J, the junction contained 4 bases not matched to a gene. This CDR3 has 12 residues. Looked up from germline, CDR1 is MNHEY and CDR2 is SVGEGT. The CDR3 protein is CASSPGLAGEYF. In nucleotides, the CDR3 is TGTGCCAGCAGCCCCGGACTAGCGGGGGAGTACTTC.

The CDR3 DNA is TGCGCCAGCAGCTTGGGGCAGGGTCTCACAGATACGCAGTATTTT. Translation gives CASSLGQGLTDTQYF. This rearrangement joins TRBV5-1 to TRBJ2-3, with D tentatively TRBD1 (5 bases). The germline CDR1 and CDR2 sequences are SGHRS and YFSETQ. The CDR3 has 15 residues. The V and J ends lost 0 bases and 2 bases respectively, with 10 bases between them.

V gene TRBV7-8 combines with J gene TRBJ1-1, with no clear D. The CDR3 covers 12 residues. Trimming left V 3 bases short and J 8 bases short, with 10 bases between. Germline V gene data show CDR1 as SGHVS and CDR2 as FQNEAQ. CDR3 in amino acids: CASSLEDGEAFF. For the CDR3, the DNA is TGTGCCAGCAGCTTGGAGGACGGGGAAGCTTTCTTT. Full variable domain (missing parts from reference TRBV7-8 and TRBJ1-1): GAGVSQSPRYKVAKRGQDVALRCDPISGHVSLFWYQQALGQGPEFLTYFQNEAQLDKSGLPSDRFFAERPEGSVSTLKIQRTQQEDSAVYLCASSLEDGEAFFGQGTRLTVV.